The sequence of this TCR beta chain was determined in a study of blood T cell repertoires in COVID-19. Looking at the study overall: PBMCs, B-cell-depleted T cells, or T cells provided the cDNA or gDNA that made up the material.

Germline CDR1 reads ENHRY; CDR2 reads SYGVKD. The ends were cut back, 2 bases at V and 7 bases at J, with 11 bases in the middle. The CDR3 runs 13 residues. In the original workflow: Reference gene primer amplification yielded estimated nucleated cell counts. Clones were read by immunoSEQ multiplex PCR, and TCRdb kept only the in-frame ones, dropping some. That table supplies the V and J calls and clone size; D and trimming were determined from the DNA. The sample holds approximately 530,000 clones; about 89% are singletons and the top ten take less than 9%. Recruited during active infection, patients (from Seattle) were subsequently followed longitudinally.

The J gene is TRBJ1-2, the V gene TRBV10-3; maybe TRBD1 (6 bases). This TCR derives from a woman aged 45-65 years with COVID-19, enrolled during active disease. Material for sequencing was peripheral blood. The chain's CDR3 is CAISEQAGAGYTF. The CDR3 DNA sequence: TGTGCCATCAGTGAGCAGGCAGGGGCTGGCTACACCTTC.